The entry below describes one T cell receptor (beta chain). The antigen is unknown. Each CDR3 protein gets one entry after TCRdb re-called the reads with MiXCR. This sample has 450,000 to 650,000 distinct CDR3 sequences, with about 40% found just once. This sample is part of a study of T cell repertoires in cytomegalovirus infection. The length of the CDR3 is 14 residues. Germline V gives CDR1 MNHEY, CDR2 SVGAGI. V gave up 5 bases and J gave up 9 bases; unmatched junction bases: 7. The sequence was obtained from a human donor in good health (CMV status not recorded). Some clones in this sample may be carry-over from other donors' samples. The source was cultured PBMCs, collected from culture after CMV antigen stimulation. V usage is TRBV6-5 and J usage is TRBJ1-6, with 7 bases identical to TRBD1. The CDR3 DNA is TGTGCCAGCAGTCGCCAGGGGGTGAGTTCACCCCTCCACTTT. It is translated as CASSRQGVSSPLHF.